Presented here are 21 T cell receptor beta chains from one specimen sequenced in a study of OX40 agonist ivuxolimab in advanced cancers. Sequencing used immunoSEQ multiplex PCR; TCRdb keeps in-frame clones, though not all of them. The table includes tens of thousands of clones, roughly 87% detected once. The specimen comprised CD4+ or CD8+ T cells sorted from blood, sampled in a trial of the OX40 agonist ivuxolimab. All receptors come from an adult with an advanced solid tumor such as melanoma, head and neck, liver or kidney cancer.

This chain links TRBV7-9 with TRBJ2-2; 9 positions agree with TRBD1. Looked up from germline, CDR1 is SEHNR and CDR2 is FQNEAQ (reference sequence). This CDR3 spans 16 amino acids. The V segment lost 4 bases and the J segment 3 bases; nucleotides outside the gene matches: 6. The CDR3 protein is CASSYYRGQDTGELFF. The DNA for the CDR3 is TGTGCCAGCAGCTACTACAGGGGGCAGGACACCGGGGAGCTGTTTTTT.

This clone was recorded only once. V and J are TRBV27 and TRBJ1-1; 9 bases match TRBD1. After removal of 5 bases from V and 6 bases from J, the junction contained 19 bases not matched to a gene. The CDR3 contains 18 residues. The V gene's germline CDR1 is MNHEY and CDR2 SMNVEV (reference sequence). This chain's CDR3 is CASSIYRDPQGALAEAFF. The DNA for the CDR3 is TGTGCCAGCAGTATTTATAGGGATCCACAGGGGGCTCTGGCTGAAGCTTTCTTT.

The chain combines TRBV4-1 with TRBJ2-7; D unclear. In germline, CDR1 is MGHRA, CDR2 YSYEKL. V dropped 0 bases and J dropped 5 bases, with 8 bases sitting between them. The CDR3 is made up of 13 amino acids. This CDR3 reads CASSQEGINEQYF. As DNA, the CDR3 is TGCGCCAGCAGCCAAGAAGGGATCAACGAGCAGTACTTC.

The chain combines TRBV5-1 with TRBJ1-4, with TRBD1 matching 10 bases. Germline V lookup: CDR1 SGHRS, CDR2 YFSETQ. The CDR3 totals 18 residues. J gave up 1 base and V 0 bases, and 6 bases lay outside the gene matches. CDR3 sequence (DNA): TGCGCCAGCAGCTTGGTCCGGGACAGGGGAGAAACTAATGAAAAACTGTTTTTT. It is translated as CASSLVRDRGETNEKLFF. The variable domain in full, with the rest retrieved from reference TRBV5-1 and TRBJ1-4, is KAGVTQTPRYLIKTRGQQVTLSCSPISGHRSVSWYQQTPGQGLQFLFEYFSETQRNKGNFPGRFSGRQFSNSRSEMNVSTLELGDSALYLCASSLVRDRGETNEKLFFGSGTQLSVL.

V is TRBV7-6 and J is TRBJ1-5, with a weak D call TRBD1 (5 bases). Germline CDR1 SGHVS, CDR2 FNYEAQ. The CDR3 runs 14 residues. V lost 3 bases, J lost 1 base, and 7 bases lay in between. The CDR3: CASSLTDSNQPQHF. The CDR3 nucleotides are TGTGCCAGCAGCTTGACAGACAGCAATCAGCCCCAGCATTTT.

The chain couples TRBV19 to TRBJ1-4, with 8 bases fitting TRBD1. Germline CDR1 LNHDA, CDR2 SQIVND (reference sequence). The CDR3 is made up of 12 amino acids. The V and J ends lost 6 bases and 6 bases, in that order; junction bases with no gene match: 0. The CDR3 DNA reads TGTGCCAGTAGGGGACAGGATGAAAAACTGTTTTTT. Its translation is CASRGQDEKLFF.

A single count supports this clone. The V call is TRBV27, the J call TRBJ2-2; weak D call: TRBD1 (6 bases). Trimming pared 7 bases from V and 7 bases from J, leaving 16 bases between. There are 14 residues in the CDR3. CDR1 and CDR2 from the germline V gene are MNHEY and SMNVEV (reference sequence). In DNA form, the CDR3 reads TGTGCCAGCACCAACAGGGAAGGCGGCGGGGAGCTGTTTTTT. It is translated as CASTNREGGGELFF.

The gene calls are TRBV19 and TRBJ1-1; D is ambiguous. The CDR3 is made up of 14 amino acids. The germline gives CDR1 LNHDA, CDR2 SQIVND (reference sequence). Trimming removed 1 base at V and 2 bases at J, with 8 bases between. In DNA form, the CDR3 reads TGTGCCAGTAGTATAGTTTCCGGAAACACTGAAGCTTTCTTT. It is translated as CASSIVSGNTEAFF. Drawing the rest from reference TRBV19 and TRBJ1-1, the complete variable domain is DGGITQSPKYLFRKEGQNVTLSCEQNLNHDAMYWYRQDPGQGLRLIYYSQIVNDFQKGDIAEGYSVSREKKESFPLTVTSAQKNPTAFYLCASSIVSGNTEAFFGQGTRLTVV.

The CDR3 DNA reads TGTGCCATCAGTGAGTCGGGGGGGGCCGAGGACTATGGCTACACCTTC. This gives the protein CAISESGGAEDYGYTF. This chain joins TRBV10-3 and TRBJ1-2; possibly TRBD1 for D (6 bases). V dropped 0 bases and J dropped 3 bases, with 14 bases sitting between them. This CDR3 spans 16 amino acids. CDR1 is ENHRY, CDR2 SYGVKD, per germline.

Worth noting for this clone: Other DNA sequences in the sample encode the same CDR3. The chain has TRBV7-6 and TRBJ1-2, with 10 bases lining up with TRBD1. This CDR3 comprises 14 residues. CDR1 and CDR2 (germline): SGHVS, FNYEAQ. V lost 1 base to trimming and J lost 8 bases; unmatched junction nucleotides: 4. The CDR3: CASSLGQGARGYTF. CDR3 nucleotides: TGTGCCAGCAGCTTAGGACAGGGGGCGAGAGGCTACACCTTC.

The genes are TRBV2 and TRBJ2-5, with TRBD1 matching 9 bases. The CDR3 is 13 residues long. Germline V CDR1 and CDR2: SNHLY, FYNNEI. Unmatched junction bases numbered 4, after V lost 8 bases and J lost 3 bases. CDR3 amino acids: CASGWDREETQYF. For the CDR3, the DNA is TGTGCCAGCGGATGGGACAGGGAAGAGACCCAGTACTTC. The full variable domain, with the rest looked up from reference TRBV2 and TRBJ2-5, is EPEVTQTPSHQVTQMGQEVILRCVPISNHLYFYWYRQILGQKVEFLVSFYNNEISEKSEIFDDQFSVERPDGSNFTLKIRSTKLEDSAMYFCASGWDREETQYFGPGTRLLVL.

The rearrangement links TRBV27 to TRBJ2-7; 10 bases are shared with TRBD2. Germline V gives CDR1 MNHEY, CDR2 SMNVEV (reference sequence). V lost 5 bases, J lost 4 bases, and 2 bases stayed unmatched. This CDR3 contains 13 residues. The CDR3 loop is CASSERGGYEQYF. Written as DNA, the CDR3 is TGTGCCAGCAGTGAGCGGGGGGGTTACGAGCAGTACTTC.

The CDR3 nucleotides read TGCGCCAGCAGCCGGGAACCGGGAGCAACTAATGAAAAACTGTTTTTT. It specifies CASSREPGATNEKLFF. The V call is TRBV4-1, the J call TRBJ1-4; D ambiguous. CDR1 and CDR2 from the germline V gene are MGHRA and YSYEKL. V was shortened by 4 bases and J by 0 bases, with 12 bases between the two germline ends. The CDR3 extends over 16 amino acids.

V is TRBV4-1 and J is TRBJ1-5; 8 nucleotides agree with TRBD1. V was clipped by 3 bases and J by 11 bases; unmatched bases: 12. Germline V CDR1 and CDR2: MGHRA, YSYEKL. The CDR3 is 15 residues long. CDR3 sequence (DNA): TGCGCCAGCAGCCAGAGCCGAGCAACACAGGGGGCCCAGCATTTT. This gives the protein CASSQSRATQGAQHF.

The CDR3 DNA reads as TGTGCCAGTAGTGCCCGGGACACCGCCTACGAGCAGTACTTC. Residues: CASSARDTAYEQYF. V is TRBV19 and J is TRBJ2-7, with D possibly being TRBD1 (6 bases). V was trimmed by 5 bases and J by 2 bases, leaving 13 bases between them. This CDR3 comprises 14 residues. Germline values: CDR1 LNHDA, CDR2 SQIVND (reference sequence). Full variable domain (remainder filled in from reference TRBV19 and TRBJ2-7): DGGITQSPKYLFRKEGQNVTLSCEQNLNHDAMYWYRQDPGQGLRLIYYSQIVNDFQKGDIAEGYSVSREKKESFPLTVTSAQKNPTAFYLCASSARDTAYEQYFGPGTRLTVT.

The genes are TRBV6-6 and TRBJ2-1, with 7 bases identical to TRBD2. Germline assignment: CDR1 MNHNY and CDR2 SVGAGI (reference sequence). V was clipped by 8 bases and J by 4 bases; unmatched bases: 5. This CDR3 region has 13 residues. Written as DNA, the CDR3 is TGTGCCAGCCGTGACGGGGGGTACAATGAGCAGTTCTTC. Translation gives CASRDGGYNEQFF.

V is TRBV7-9 and J is TRBJ1-1, with 7 bases identical to TRBD1. Per germline, CDR1 SEHNR and CDR2 FQNEAQ (reference sequence). Trimming removed 3 bases from V and 1 base from J; junction bases left unmatched: 2. CDR3 length equals 14 residues. The CDR3 sequence: CASSFQGENTEAFF. CDR3 DNA: TGTGCCAGCAGCTTCCAGGGGGAGAACACTGAAGCTTTCTTT.

This sequence joins TRBV2 and TRBJ1-6, with D maybe TRBD1 (6 bases). Looked up from germline, CDR1 is SNHLY and CDR2 is FYNNEI. This CDR3 has 16 amino acids. V lost 6 bases and J lost 6, with 18 bases in between. The DNA for the CDR3 is TGTGCCAGCAGGAGAGGGGTACAGGGTCTTAATTCACCCCTCCACTTT. This codes for CASRRGVQGLNSPLHF.

This chain joins TRBV5-8 and TRBJ1-6; D perhaps matches TRBD1 (5 bases). V lost 7 bases to trimming and J lost 6 bases, with 11 bases between them. Germline CDR1 reads SGHTS; CDR2 reads YDEGEE. The CDR3 consists of 13 residues. The CDR3: CASSGLPNSPLHF. Written as DNA, the CDR3 is TGTGCCAGCTCGGGACTGCCTAATTCACCCCTCCACTTT.

This clone was found once. This chain links TRBV10-3 with TRBJ2-7, with 9 nucleotides matching TRBD1. CDR1 is ENHRY and CDR2 is SYGVKD in the germline V gene. The ends lost 10 bases at V and 4 bases at J; junction bases unmatched: 11. This CDR3 has 14 residues. The CDR3 coding sequence is TGTGCCACCTGGGGGACAGGGTTCCAATACGAGCAGTACTTC. Protein product: CATWGTGFQYEQYF.

In this sample, this clone turned up once. The genes are TRBV4-1 and TRBJ2-1; possibly TRBD1 or TRBD2 for D (5 bases each). The CDR3 totals 15 residues. With 1 base removed from V and 2 bases from J, the gap between germline ends came to 9 bases. Germline values: CDR1 MGHRA, CDR2 YSYEKL. The DNA for the CDR3 is TGCGCCAGCAGCCAAGGTGGGGGTACCTACAATGAGCAGTTCTTC. Its translation: CASSQGGGTYNEQFF.